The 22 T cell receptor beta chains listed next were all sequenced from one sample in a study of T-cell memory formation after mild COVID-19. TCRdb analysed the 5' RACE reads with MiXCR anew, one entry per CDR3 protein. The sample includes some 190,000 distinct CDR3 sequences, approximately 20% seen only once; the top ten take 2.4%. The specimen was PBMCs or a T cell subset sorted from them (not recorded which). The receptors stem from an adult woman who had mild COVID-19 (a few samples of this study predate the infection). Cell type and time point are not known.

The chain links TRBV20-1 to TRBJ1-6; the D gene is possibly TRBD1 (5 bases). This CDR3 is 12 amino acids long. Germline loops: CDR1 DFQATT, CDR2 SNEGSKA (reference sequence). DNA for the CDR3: TGCGGGAAGGGACTGAATAATTCACCCCTCCACTTT. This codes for CGKGLNNSPLHF.

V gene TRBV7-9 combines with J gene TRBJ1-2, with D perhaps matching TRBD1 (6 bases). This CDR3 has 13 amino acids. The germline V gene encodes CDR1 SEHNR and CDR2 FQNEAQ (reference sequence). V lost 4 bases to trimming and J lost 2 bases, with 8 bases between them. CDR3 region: CASSYRENYGYTF. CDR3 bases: TGTGCCAGCAGCTACAGGGAGAACTATGGCTACACCTTC.

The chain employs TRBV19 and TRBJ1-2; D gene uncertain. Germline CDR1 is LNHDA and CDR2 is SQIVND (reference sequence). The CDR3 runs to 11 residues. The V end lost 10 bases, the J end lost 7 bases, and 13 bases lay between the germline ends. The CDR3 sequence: CATEQGLGYTF. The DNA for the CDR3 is TGTGCCACCGAGCAAGGGCTTGGCTACACCTTC.

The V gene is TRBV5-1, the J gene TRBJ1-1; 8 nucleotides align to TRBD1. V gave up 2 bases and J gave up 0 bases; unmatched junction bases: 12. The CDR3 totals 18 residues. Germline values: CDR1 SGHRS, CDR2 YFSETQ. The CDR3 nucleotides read TGCGCCAGCAGCTTTAGAGGGGGACAGGCCCCGGTGAACACTGAAGCTTTCTTT. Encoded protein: CASSFRGGQAPVNTEAFF. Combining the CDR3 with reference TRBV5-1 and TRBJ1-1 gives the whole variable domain KAGVTQTPRYLIKTRGQQVTLSCSPISGHRSVSWYQQTPGQGLQFLFEYFSETQRNKGNFPGRFSGRQFSNSRSEMNVSTLELGDSALYLCASSFRGGQAPVNTEAFFGQGTRLTVV.

CDR3 in DNA: TGCGCCAGCAGCCCGGAGCCTGCGGGGGAGACCCAGTACTTC. It is translated as CASSPEPAGETQYF. The V gene is TRBV5-1, the J gene TRBJ2-5; perhaps TRBD2 as D (6 bases). V lost 4 bases and J lost 5, with 15 bases in between. The germline gives CDR1 SGHRS, CDR2 YFSETQ. This CDR3 spans 14 amino acids.

CDR3 region: CSARNAMGQKDEQFF. CDR3 DNA sequence: TGCAGTGCTAGAAACGCCATGGGACAGAAGGATGAGCAGTTCTTC. The chain is built from TRBV20-1 and TRBJ2-1, with 7 bases aligning to TRBD1. J lost 8 bases, V lost 2 bases, and 12 bases had no gene match. Germline V gives CDR1 DFQATT, CDR2 SNEGSKA (reference sequence). The CDR3 covers 15 residues.

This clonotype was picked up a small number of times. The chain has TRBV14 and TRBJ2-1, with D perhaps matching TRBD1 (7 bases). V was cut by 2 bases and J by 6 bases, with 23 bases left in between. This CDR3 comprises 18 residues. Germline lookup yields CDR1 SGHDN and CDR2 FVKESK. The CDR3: CASSQRGLRPEGANEQFF. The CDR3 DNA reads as TGTGCCAGCAGCCAAAGGGGACTTCGTCCGGAGGGGGCCAATGAGCAGTTCTTC.

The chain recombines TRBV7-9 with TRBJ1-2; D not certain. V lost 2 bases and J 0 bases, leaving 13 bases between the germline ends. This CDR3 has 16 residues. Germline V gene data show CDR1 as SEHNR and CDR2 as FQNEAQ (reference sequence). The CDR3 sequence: CASSLPWERANYGYTF. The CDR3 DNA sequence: TGTGCCAGCAGCTTACCGTGGGAACGAGCTAACTATGGCTACACCTTC.

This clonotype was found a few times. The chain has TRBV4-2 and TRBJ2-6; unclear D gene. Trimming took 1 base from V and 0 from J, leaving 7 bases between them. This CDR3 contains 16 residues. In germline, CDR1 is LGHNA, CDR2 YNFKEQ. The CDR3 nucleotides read TGTGCCAGCAGCCAAGCCGGCGGCTCTGGGGCCAACGTCCTGACTTTC. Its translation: CASSQAGGSGANVLTF.

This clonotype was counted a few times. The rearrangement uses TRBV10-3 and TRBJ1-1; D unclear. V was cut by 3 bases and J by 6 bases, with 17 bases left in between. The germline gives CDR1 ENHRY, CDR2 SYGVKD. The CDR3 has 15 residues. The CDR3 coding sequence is TGTGCCATCAGTGAAGACCAGTTGACGACCGCTGAAGCTTTCTTT. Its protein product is CAISEDQLTTAEAFF.

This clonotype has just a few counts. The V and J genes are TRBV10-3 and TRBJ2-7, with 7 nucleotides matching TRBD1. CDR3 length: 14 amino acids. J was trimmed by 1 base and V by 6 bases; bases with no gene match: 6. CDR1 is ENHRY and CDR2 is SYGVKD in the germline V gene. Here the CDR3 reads CAIRLTGNSYEQYF. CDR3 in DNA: TGTGCCATCAGATTGACAGGGAATTCCTACGAGCAGTACTTC.

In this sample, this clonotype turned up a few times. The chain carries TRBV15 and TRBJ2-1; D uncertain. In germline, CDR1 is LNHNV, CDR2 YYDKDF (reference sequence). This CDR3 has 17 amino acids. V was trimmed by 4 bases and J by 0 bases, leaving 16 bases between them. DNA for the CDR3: TGTGCCACCAGCATCGTCATGACACCGAGCTCCTACAATGAGCAGTTCTTC. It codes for CATSIVMTPSSYNEQFF.

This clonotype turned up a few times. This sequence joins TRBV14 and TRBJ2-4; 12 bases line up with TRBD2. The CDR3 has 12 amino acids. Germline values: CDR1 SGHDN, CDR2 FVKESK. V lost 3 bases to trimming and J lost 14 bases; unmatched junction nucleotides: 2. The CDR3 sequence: CASSHRTSGKYF. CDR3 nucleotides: TGTGCCAGCAGCCATAGGACTAGCGGGAAGTACTTC.

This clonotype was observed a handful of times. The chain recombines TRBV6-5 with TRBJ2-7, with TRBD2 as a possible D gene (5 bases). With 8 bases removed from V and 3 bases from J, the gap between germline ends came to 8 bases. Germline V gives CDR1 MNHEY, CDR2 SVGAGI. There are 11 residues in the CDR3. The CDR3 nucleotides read TGTGCCAGCCGTCGGGGCTACGAGCAGTACTTC. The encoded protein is CASRRGYEQYF.

The CDR3 bases are TGTGCCAGCAGTCCCCTACAGACGGGTAACACTGAAGCTTTCTTT. Translating gives CASSPLQTGNTEAFF. This rearrangement joins TRBV12-3 or TRBV12-4 to TRBJ1-1; D is undetermined. The CDR3 is made up of 15 amino acids. Trimming removed 5 bases at V and 2 bases at J, with 15 bases between.

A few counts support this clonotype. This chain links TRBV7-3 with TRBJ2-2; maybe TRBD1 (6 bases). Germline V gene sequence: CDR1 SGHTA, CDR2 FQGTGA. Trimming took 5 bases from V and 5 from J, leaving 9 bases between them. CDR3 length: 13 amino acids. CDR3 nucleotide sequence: TGTGCCAGCAGCACACAGGGAACCGGGGAGCTGTTTTTT. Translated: CASSTQGTGELFF.

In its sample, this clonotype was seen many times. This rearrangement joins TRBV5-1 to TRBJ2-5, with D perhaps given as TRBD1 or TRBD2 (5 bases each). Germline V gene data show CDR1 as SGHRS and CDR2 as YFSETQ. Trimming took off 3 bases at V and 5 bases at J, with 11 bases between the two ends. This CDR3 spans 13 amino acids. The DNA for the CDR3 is TGCGCCAGCAGCTACGGGACGGGGGAGACCCAGTACTTC. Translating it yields CASSYGTGETQYF.

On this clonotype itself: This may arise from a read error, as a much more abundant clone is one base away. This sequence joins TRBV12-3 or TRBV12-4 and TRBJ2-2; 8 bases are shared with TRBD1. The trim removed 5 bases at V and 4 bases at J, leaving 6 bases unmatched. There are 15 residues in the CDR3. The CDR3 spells CASSPGGGCTGELFF. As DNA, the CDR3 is TGTGCCAGCAGTCCAGGGGGCGGCTGCACCGGGGAGCTGTTTTTT.

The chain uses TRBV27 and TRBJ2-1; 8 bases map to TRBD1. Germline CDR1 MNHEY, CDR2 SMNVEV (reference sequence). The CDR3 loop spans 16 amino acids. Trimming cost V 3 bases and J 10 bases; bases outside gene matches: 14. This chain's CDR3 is CASSFLRTGLANEQFF. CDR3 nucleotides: TGTGCCAGCAGTTTCTTAAGGACAGGGTTAGCCAACGAGCAGTTCTTC.

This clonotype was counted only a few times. This chain's CDR3 is CASSQETRRAGANVLTF. CDR3 DNA sequence: TGCGCCAGCAGCCAAGAGACTAGGAGGGCCGGGGCCAACGTCCTGACTTTC. This chain joins TRBV4-3 and TRBJ2-6, with D possibly TRBD2 on 6 matching bases. V dropped 0 bases and J dropped 4 bases, with 13 bases sitting between them. The CDR3 extends over 17 amino acids. Germline assignment: CDR1 LGHNA and CDR2 YSLEER.

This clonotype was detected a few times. The CDR3 protein is CASSLGTTSTDTQYF. For the CDR3, the DNA is TGCGCCAGCAGCTTGGGGACTACTAGCACAGATACGCAGTATTTT. The rearrangement joins TRBV5-1 to TRBJ2-3; a possible D gene is TRBD2 (6 bases). The CDR3 runs to 15 residues. V lost 0 bases and J 0 bases, leaving 8 bases between the germline ends. From germline, CDR1 is SGHRS and CDR2 YFSETQ.

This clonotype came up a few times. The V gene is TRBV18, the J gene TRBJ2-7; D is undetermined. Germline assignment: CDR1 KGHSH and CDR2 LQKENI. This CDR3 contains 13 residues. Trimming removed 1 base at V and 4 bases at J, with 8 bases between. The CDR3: CASSPRAEYEQYF. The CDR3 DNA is TGTGCCAGCTCACCACGCGCAGAGTACGAGCAGTACTTC.